The 9 T cell receptor beta chains below all came from one sample that was sequenced in a study of control samples from healthy donors and cancer patients. Clones were sequenced by immunoSEQ multiplex PCR, and TCRdb holds only the in-frame ones, with some missing. The sample holds some 150,000 clones, roughly 94% seen once. Input material: blood. The source is a man aged 40-49 years in good health.

CDR3 amino acids: CASSYAGQTNEQFF. CDR3 nucleotide sequence: TGTGCCAGCAGTTACGCAGGACAGACCAATGAGCAGTTCTTC. This chain uses TRBV6-2 or TRBV6-3 with TRBJ2-1, with D possibly matching TRBD1 (6 bases). The CDR3 runs 14 residues. Trimming took off 2 bases at V and 6 bases at J, with 11 bases between the two ends. CDR1 is MNHEY, CDR2 SVGEGT, per germline.

The chain combines TRBV14 with TRBJ1-1, with D maybe TRBD1 (5 bases). V lost 0 bases and J 2 bases, leaving 19 bases between the germline ends. This CDR3 region has 18 residues. Germline V lookup: CDR1 SGHDN, CDR2 FVKESK. This CDR3 reads CASSQDLGQGFINTEAFF. In nucleotides, the CDR3 is TGTGCCAGCAGCCAAGATCTGGGCCAGGGCTTCATTAACACTGAAGCTTTCTTT.

V usage is TRBV7-9 and J usage is TRBJ2-6; no clear D gene. This CDR3 has 14 amino acids. With 6 bases removed from V and 3 bases from J, the gap between germline ends came to 9 bases. Germline CDR1 is SEHNR and CDR2 is FQNEAQ (reference sequence). The CDR3: CASSGESGANVLTF. CDR3 DNA sequence: TGTGCCAGCAGTGGGGAAAGTGGGGCCAACGTCCTGACTTTC.

This clone was observed once. The V gene is TRBV5-1, the J gene TRBJ2-4, with 8 bases aligning to TRBD2. The CDR3 is made up of 14 amino acids. V shed 4 bases, J shed 7 bases, and the junction held 7 bases outside the gene matches. Germline CDR1 is SGHRS and CDR2 is YFSETQ. The CDR3 here is CASSKGLGGNIQYF. The CDR3 region has the DNA TGCGCCAGCAGCAAGGGACTAGGTGGGAACATTCAGTACTTC.

This chain uses TRBV5-1 with TRBJ1-2; no clear D. The V end was cut by 0 bases, the J end by 4 bases, with 10 bases between. Germline V gene data show CDR1 as SGHRS and CDR2 as YFSETQ. The CDR3 is made up of 14 amino acids. The DNA of the CDR3 is TGCGCCAGCAGCTTGGACATTGGGAGCTATGGCTACACCTTC. Translation gives CASSLDIGSYGYTF.

V usage is TRBV9 and J usage is TRBJ1-5, with 7 bases fitting TRBD1. V gave up 4 bases and J gave up 7 bases; unmatched junction bases: 5. CDR3 length equals 13 residues. Germline CDR1 reads SGDLS; CDR2 reads YYNGEE. CDR3 nucleotides: TGTGCCAGCAGCCCCTCAGGGGGGCAGCCCCAGCATTTT. Amino acid sequence: CASSPSGGQPQHF. The full variable domain, in which reference TRBV9 and TRBJ1-5 provide the parts outside the CDR3, is DSGVTQTPKHLITATGQRVTLRCSPRSGDLSVYWYQQSLDQGLQFLIQYYNGEERAKGNILERFSAQQFPDLHSELNLSSLELGDSALYFCASSPSGGQPQHFGDGTRLSIL.

In nucleotides, the CDR3 is TGTGCCAGCAGTGAAGTAGGTAACACTGAAGCTTTCTTT. It encodes CASSEVGNTEAFF. This chain uses TRBV2 with TRBJ1-1, with D unresolved. V was pared by 1 base and J by 2 bases, with 5 bases between. Germline values: CDR1 SNHLY, CDR2 FYNNEI. The CDR3 runs 13 residues.

The chain is built from TRBV5-5 and TRBJ2-2, with D hard to call. V was shortened by 1 base and J by 2 bases, with 12 bases between the two germline ends. The CDR3 extends over 16 amino acids. Germline CDR1 SGHKS, CDR2 YYEKEE (reference sequence). In nucleotides, the CDR3 is TGTGCCAGCAGCTTGTTTAGCAGGAAAAACACCGGGGAGCTGTTTTTT. Its protein is CASSLFSRKNTGELFF.

This clone has a handful of counts. The V call is TRBV28, the J call TRBJ2-1, with D perhaps assigned TRBD1 or TRBD2 (5 bases each). The CDR3 has 18 amino acids. V was clipped by 5 bases and J by 4 bases, with 24 bases between them. Germline CDR1 reads MDHEN; CDR2 reads SYDVKM. The CDR3 is CASSQLWSSDGGYNEQFF. CDR3 coding DNA: TGTGCCAGCAGTCAACTTTGGTCGTCCGATGGGGGTTACAATGAGCAGTTCTTC.